Included here is one T cell receptor beta chain sequence, with context. What it binds is unknown. Germline CDR1 reads LNHDA; CDR2 reads SQIVND (reference sequence). The V end lost 10 bases, the J end lost 1 base, and 16 bases lay between the germline ends. CDR3 length: 14 amino acids. By way of CD45RO/CCR7/CD25/CD127/CD95/CD27, the CD4+ regulatory, stem cell-like memory, central memory and naive cells were sorted. The data derive from a study of beta chain features in type 1 diabetes. Study-wide findings and caveats: All four CD4+ subsets of Type 1 diabetes patients contained TCRB CDR3s that were moderately but significantly shorter.

Sequencing targeted expressed TCRB transcripts, as all isolated RNA had been reverse transcribed. This table comes from immunoSEQ multiplex PCR, and its TCRdb copy is limited to in-frame clones, with some not included. The profile shows some 350,000 clones, 8.5% to 10% of them singletons. The rearrangement links TRBV19 to TRBJ1-1; tentative D call: TRBD1 (5 bases). Material: central memory CD4+ T cells from blood. This clonotype originated in a man under 40 with type 1 diabetes. In DNA, the CDR3 is TGTGCCACCCAGATCTGGGGGTCGAACACTGAAGCTTTCTTT. It yields the protein CATQIWGSNTEAFF. The full variable domain, in which reference TRBV19 and TRBJ1-1 provide the parts outside the CDR3, is DGGITQSPKYLFRKEGQNVTLSCEQNLNHDAMYWYRQDPGQGLRLIYYSQIVNDFQKGDIAEGYSVSREKKESFPLTVTSAQKNPTAFYLCATQIWGSNTEAFFGQGTRLTVV.